One and the same sample provided the 20 T cell receptor beta chains below, sequenced in a study of blood T cells in healthy people across ages. The use of a sample-barcoded 5' primer and a J-beta primer mix characterized a second PCR of 7 to 11 cycles. One entry per CDR3 protein results from TCRdb running MiXCR on the 5' RACE reads. Of about 1,600,000 distinct CDR3 sequences detected, 42% appear once; the ten largest clones hold under 8%. Specimen: blood. Receptors were obtained from a young woman in good health.

This clonotype showed up just a few times. The chain links TRBV21-1 to TRBJ2-1. TRBV21-1 is given as a pseudogene. There are 16 residues in the CDR3. The CDR3: CASSKVTHGSYNEQFF. The CDR3, as DNA: TGTGCCAGCAGCAAAGTGACCCACGGTAGCTACAATGAGCAGTTCTTC.

J is TRBJ2-1 and V is TRBV11-2; TRBD2 might be the D (5 bases). Trimming pared 5 bases from V and 11 bases from J, leaving 10 bases between. The CDR3 length is 11 residues. Germline V gene sequence: CDR1 SGHAT, CDR2 FQNNGV. The CDR3 loop reads CASSPTGKQFF. The CDR3 DNA follows: TGTGCCAGCAGCCCGACGGGGAAGCAGTTCTTC. The whole variable domain, remainder taken from reference TRBV11-2 and TRBJ2-1, is EAGVAQSPRYKIIEKRQSVAFWCNPISGHATLYWYQQILGQGPKLLIQFQNNGVVDDSQLPKDRFSAERLKGVDSTLKIQPAKLEDSAVYLCASSPTGKQFFGPGTRLTVL.

The chain links TRBV4-1 to TRBJ1-4; 8 positions agree with TRBD1. This CDR3 has 15 residues. Germline V lookup: CDR1 MGHRA, CDR2 YSYEKL. The V gene end was trimmed by 0 bases and the J gene end by 7 bases; junction bases not matched to a gene: 4. The CDR3 region has the DNA TGCGCCAGCAGCCAAGAATTCAGGGGGCGTGAAAAACTGTTTTTT. Encoded protein: CASSQEFRGREKLFF.

The chain joins TRBV20-1 to TRBJ2-7, with 8 bases fitting TRBD1. The trim removed 6 bases at V and 4 bases at J, leaving 8 bases unmatched. Per the germline V gene, CDR1 is DFQATT and CDR2 is SNEGSKA (reference sequence). This CDR3 has 13 amino acids. The CDR3 protein is CSATTGVLYEQYF. CDR3 in DNA: TGCAGTGCCACGACAGGGGTTCTATACGAGCAGTACTTC.

V usage is TRBV20-1 and J usage is TRBJ2-7; 12 nucleotides agree with TRBD2. J lost 0 bases, V lost 3 bases, and 6 bases had no gene match. The CDR3 spans 16 residues. CDR1 and CDR2 from the germline V gene are DFQATT and SNEGSKA (reference sequence). This chain's CDR3 is CSASDLLAGGSYEQYF. CDR3 coding DNA: TGCAGTGCTAGCGACCTACTAGCGGGAGGCTCCTACGAGCAGTACTTC.

There are a few counts of this clonotype. The chain uses TRBV12-3 or TRBV12-4 and TRBJ2-1, with 8 bases that match TRBD1. There are 15 residues in the CDR3. J was trimmed by 8 bases and V by 6 bases; bases with no gene match: 12. The CDR3 reads CASSPGQGGMDEQFF. CDR3 nucleotides: TGTGCCAGCAGCCCAGGACAGGGAGGTATGGATGAGCAGTTCTTC.

This clonotype occurred once. The rearrangement joins TRBV10-3 to TRBJ2-1; 7 bases agree with TRBD2. The junction had 12 bases not matched to a gene; V was cut back by 3 bases and J by 7 bases. The CDR3 sequence is 16 residues long. Germline loops: CDR1 ENHRY, CDR2 SYGVKD. In DNA, the CDR3 is TGTGCCATCAGTGAAAGGTTGCGGGAGTTTGGGAATGAGCAGTTCTTC. Residues: CAISERLREFGNEQFF.

The V gene is TRBV7-2, the J gene TRBJ1-2; 7 bases align to TRBD1. The CDR3 extends over 14 amino acids. Germline CDR1 is SGHTA and CDR2 is FQGNSA. J was trimmed by 8 bases and V by 5 bases; bases with no gene match: 11. The CDR3, as DNA: TGTGCCAGCAGCCCAGATAGGACAGGCCTGGGCTACACCTTC. This encodes CASSPDRTGLGYTF.

The V and J genes are TRBV7-8 and TRBJ2-1, with TRBD2 matching over 11 bases. V lost 3 bases and J lost 6; bases outside the gene matches: 10. CDR1 is SGHVS and CDR2 is FQNEAQ in the germline V gene. The CDR3 is made up of 17 amino acids. CDR3 bases: TGTGCCAGCAGCTTCGACCCTTTAGCGGGAGGGCCCAATGAGCAGTTCTTC. Protein sequence: CASSFDPLAGGPNEQFF. Variable domain in full (rest from reference TRBV7-8 and TRBJ2-1): GAGVSQSPRYKVAKRGQDVALRCDPISGHVSLFWYQQALGQGPEFLTYFQNEAQLDKSGLPSDRFFAERPEGSVSTLKIQRTQQEDSAVYLCASSFDPLAGGPNEQFFGPGTRLTVL.

The J gene is TRBJ2-5, the V gene TRBV12-5, with 11 bases that match TRBD2. The CDR3 has 16 residues. V trimming: 5 bases; J trimming: 11 bases; junction bases outside the gene matches: 16. CDR1 and CDR2 (germline): LGHNT, FRNRAP. CDR3 coding DNA: TGTGCTAGTGGTCCCGGGACTAGCGGTCTGTACAATGAGCAGTACTTC. Translated: CASGPGTSGLYNEQYF.

This rearrangement joins TRBV7-9 to TRBJ1-4; the D gene is possibly TRBD1 (5 bases). The germline gives CDR1 SEHNR, CDR2 FQNEAQ (reference sequence). CDR3 size: 15 residues. V was trimmed by 5 bases and J by 8 bases, leaving 18 bases between them. The CDR3 spells CASSKRIGEEEKLFF. The CDR3 nucleotides read TGTGCCAGCAGCAAACGGATAGGGGAGGAGGAAAAACTGTTTTTT. Drawing the rest from reference TRBV7-9 and TRBJ1-4, the complete variable domain is DTGVSQNPRHKITKRGQNVTFRCDPISEHNRLYWYRQTLGQGPEFLTYFQNEAQLEKSRLLSDRFSAERPKGSFSTLEIQRTEQGDSAMYLCASSKRIGEEEKLFFGSGTQLSVL.

The chain is built from TRBV28 and TRBJ1-4; TRBD1 is a possible D gene (5 bases). V gave up 6 bases and J gave up 8 bases, with 28 bases separating them. The CDR3 covers 18 residues. The V gene's germline CDR1 is MDHEN and CDR2 SYDVKM. The CDR3, as DNA: TGTGCCAGCAGCCACGGCGGGGCAAGGAGGGACGAAGGCGAAAAACTGTTTTTT. Protein sequence: CASSHGGARRDEGEKLFF.

The chain recombines TRBV7-2 with TRBJ2-7, with 7 bases lining up with TRBD2. The germline V gene encodes CDR1 SGHTA and CDR2 FQGNSA. The CDR3 is 16 residues long. V dropped 3 bases and J dropped 0; count of bases not matched to a gene: 8. DNA for the CDR3: TGTGCCAGCAGCTTTTCTACGGGAGGTTCCTCCTACGAGCAGTACTTC. It specifies CASSFSTGGSSYEQYF.

V gene TRBV14 combines with J gene TRBJ2-2; D might be TRBD1 (6 bases). The CDR3 runs to 18 residues. Germline values: CDR1 SGHDN, CDR2 FVKESK. Trimming took off 4 bases at V and 0 bases at J, with 18 bases between the two ends. The CDR3: CASSPLGHLESNTGELFF. The CDR3 nucleotides are TGTGCCAGCAGCCCCCTGGGACACTTAGAATCGAACACCGGGGAGCTGTTTTTT. The full variable domain, completed using reference TRBV14 and TRBJ2-2, is EAGVTQFPSHSVIEKGQTVTLRCDPISGHDNLYWYRRVMGKEIKFLLHFVKESKQDESGMPNNRFLAERTGGTYSTLKVQPAELEDSGVYFCASSPLGHLESNTGELFFGEGSRLTVL.

The V call is TRBV28, the J call TRBJ2-1; D remains ambiguous. The J call could be wrong; TRBJ2-7 is a better fit for the DNA end. The germline V gene has CDR1 MDHEN and CDR2 SYDVKM. The CDR3 runs 12 residues. This CDR3 is CASSFAFDEQYF. CDR3 coding DNA: TGTGCCAGCAGTTTTGCTTTTGATGAGCAGTACTTC.

The chain has TRBV6-1 and TRBJ2-7; D not certain. Trimming removed 1 base at V and 4 bases at J, with 8 bases between. CDR1 is MNHNS and CDR2 is SASEGT in the germline V gene. This CDR3 spans 13 amino acids. CDR3 nucleotides: TGTGCCAGCAGTGAAGATTTGAAGTACGAGCAGTACTTC. This encodes CASSEDLKYEQYF.

The rearrangement uses TRBV18 and TRBJ2-7, with D perhaps TRBD2 (6 bases). Trimming shortened V by 5 bases and J by 5 bases, and 10 bases separated the two germline ends. There are 12 residues in the CDR3. Germline CDR1 KGHSH, CDR2 LQKENI. CDR3 in DNA: TGTGCCAGCTCAGCCGGGAGACACGAGCAGTACTTC. Residues: CASSAGRHEQYF.

The chain carries TRBV29-1 and TRBJ2-5, with 16 bases fitting TRBD2. The tail of the sequence fits TRBJ2-7 better, so the J call may be wrong. In germline, CDR1 is SQVTM, CDR2 ANQGSEA. The CDR3 consists of 15 residues. DNA of the CDR3: TGCAGCGTCATGGGACTAGCGGGAGGGAAGGCCGAGCAGTACTTC. Translation: CSVMGLAGGKAEQYF.

The chain has TRBV18 and TRBJ1-2; a weak D match, TRBD1 (5 bases). This CDR3 contains 17 residues. CDR1 and CDR2 (germline): KGHSH, LQKENI. The V end lost 2 bases, the J end lost 1 base, and 17 bases lay between the germline ends. CDR3 DNA sequence: TGTGCCAGCTCACCAGTCCAGGGTATAGGAAGTAACTATGGCTACACCTTC. As protein: CASSPVQGIGSNYGYTF.

The chain employs TRBV29-1 and TRBJ2-1; TRBD1 aligns across 9 bases. The CDR3 runs to 21 residues. Germline assignment: CDR1 SQVTM and CDR2 ANQGSEA. Trimming at V came to 0 bases and at J to 5 bases, leaving 23 bases not matched to a gene. The chain's CDR3 is CSVEEVPRTGVAGGRHNEQFF. The CDR3 DNA reads as TGCAGCGTTGAAGAAGTCCCCCGGACAGGGGTAGCGGGCGGCCGGCACAATGAGCAGTTCTTC.